Following are 27 T cell receptor beta chains from one sample sequenced in a study of vaccination effects on CD4 cells after COVID-19. Some clones are missing from TCRdb's copy, which holds only in-frame ones; the method was immunoSEQ multiplex PCR. This sample yields some 27,000 clones, of which 65% are seen a single time; less than 10% belongs to the top ten. Antigens for these TCRs are unknown. Following culture for around 9 days, CD4+ T cells were isolated. The starting material was CD4+ T cells from PBMCs cultured without peptide, obtained before COVID-19 vaccination. The receptors were sampled from a human donor who received a COVID-19 vaccine.

The DNA for the CDR3 is TGTGCCAGCAGCTTGGCAGGGAACACCGGGGAGCTGTTTTTT. Translated, it gives CASSLAGNTGELFF. The genes are TRBV5-4 and TRBJ2-2, with D hard to call. The length of the CDR3 is 14 residues. Germline assignment: CDR1 SGHNT and CDR2 YYREEE (reference sequence). Trimming removed 0 bases at V and 1 base at J, with 4 bases between.

The V gene is TRBV4-1, the J gene TRBJ2-3; 7 nucleotides align to TRBD1. J lost 2 bases, V lost 4 bases, and 9 bases had no gene match. Germline V gene data show CDR1 as MGHRA and CDR2 as YSYEKL. The CDR3 is 16 residues long. CDR3 region: CASSRRTGDYTDTQYF. The CDR3 coding sequence is TGCGCCAGCAGCCGCCGGACAGGAGATTACACAGATACGCAGTATTTT.

This rearrangement joins TRBV18 to TRBJ2-7, with 8 positions matching TRBD1. The length of the CDR3 is 17 residues. J was trimmed by 1 base and V by 2 bases; bases with no gene match: 10. Germline V gives CDR1 KGHSH, CDR2 LQKENI. CDR3 amino acids: CASSPYSQGGPSYEQYF. The DNA for the CDR3 is TGTGCCAGCTCACCATACTCACAGGGGGGTCCTTCCTACGAGCAGTACTTC.

The chain carries TRBV11-2 and TRBJ1-4, with unresolved D. Trimming stripped 5 bases from V and 3 bases from J, with 10 bases between. The CDR3 length is 14 residues. Per the germline V gene, CDR1 is SGHAT and CDR2 is FQNNGV. CDR3 coding DNA: TGTGCCAGCAGCGCTCAAGGCCCTAATGAAAAACTGTTTTTT. Protein: CASSAQGPNEKLFF.

This clone was seen a handful of times. The genes are TRBV14 and TRBJ1-1; 7 bases are a match to TRBD1. This CDR3 has 16 residues. V gave up 1 base and J gave up 1 base; unmatched junction bases: 6. CDR1 is SGHDN and CDR2 is FVKESK in the germline V gene. The CDR3 nucleotides read TGTGCCAGCAGCCAAGTACAGGGGTGGGGGAACACTGAAGCTTTCTTT. Translated: CASSQVQGWGNTEAFF.

This chain links TRBV11-2 with TRBJ2-1, with 11 bases aligning to TRBD2. The CDR3 consists of 17 residues. The V segment lost 5 bases and the J segment 4 bases; nucleotides outside the gene matches: 10. CDR1 and CDR2 from the germline V gene are SGHAT and FQNNGV. The CDR3 region has the DNA TGTGCCAGCAGCCCCCGGAGGACTAGCGGGCTATACAATGAGCAGTTCTTC. As protein: CASSPRRTSGLYNEQFF.

The chain couples TRBV3-1 (or the pseudogene TRBV3-2) to TRBJ1-5; the D is unclear. Trimming left V 6 bases short and J 5 bases short, with 8 bases between. Germline assignment: CDR1 LGHDT and CDR2 YNNKEL (reference sequence). The CDR3 has 12 amino acids. Here the CDR3 reads CASSFNDQPQHF. The CDR3 DNA sequence: TGTGCCAGCAGTTTTAACGATCAGCCCCAGCATTTT.

This clone has only a few counts. This rearrangement joins TRBV2 to TRBJ2-7, with D uncertain. Germline values: CDR1 SNHLY, CDR2 FYNNEI. Trimming left V 6 bases short and J 2 bases short, with 17 bases between. The CDR3 covers 15 residues. CDR3 sequence (DNA): TGTGCCAGCAGGGACGTAGTTGGTAGCCCCTACGAGCAGTACTTC. Protein product: CASRDVVGSPYEQYF.

This clone appeared a single time. J is TRBJ2-7 and V is TRBV2; 11 positions match TRBD2. Germline V gene data show CDR1 as SNHLY and CDR2 as FYNNEI. Trimming cost V 0 bases and J 5 bases; bases outside gene matches: 12. The CDR3 totals 18 residues. The CDR3 DNA reads TGTGCCAGCAGTGAAGCGGAACTAGCGGGGGACCTCAGGGACGAGCAGTACTTC. It yields the protein CASSEAELAGDLRDEQYF.

The J gene is TRBJ2-2, the V gene TRBV5-1; no definite D call. V shed 4 bases and J shed 3 bases, with 13 bases lying between them. The CDR3 has 15 amino acids. The germline gives CDR1 SGHRS, CDR2 YFSETQ. CDR3 in amino acids: CASSLDGRDTGELFF. CDR3 DNA: TGCGCCAGCAGCCTGGATGGACGGGACACCGGGGAGCTGTTTTTT.

CDR3 sequence (DNA): TGTGCCAGCTCAAGCCGAGAGGGTTCCTACAATGAGCAGTTCTTC. Amino acid sequence: CASSSREGSYNEQFF. This chain joins TRBV18 and TRBJ2-1, with D possibly matching TRBD2 (5 bases). The CDR3 runs 15 residues. Germline V gene data show CDR1 as KGHSH and CDR2 as LQKENI. Trimming pared 5 bases from V and 1 base from J, leaving 12 bases between.

The rearrangement uses TRBV5-1 and TRBJ2-5; 7 nucleotides align to TRBD1. V was pared by 7 bases and J by 1 base, with 7 bases of the junction left unmatched. CDR3 length equals 14 residues. Germline V gene sequence: CDR1 SGHRS, CDR2 YFSETQ. CDR3 protein: CASSLGDSQETQYF. The CDR3 DNA follows: TGCGCCAGCTCATTAGGGGACAGCCAAGAGACCCAGTACTTC.

The chain recombines TRBV9 with TRBJ2-7; 8 nucleotides match TRBD2. This CDR3 comprises 15 residues. The V segment lost 0 bases and the J segment 6 bases; nucleotides outside the gene matches: 8. The germline V gene encodes CDR1 SGDLS and CDR2 YYNGEE. The CDR3 region is CASSVELAASGEQYF. CDR3 coding DNA: TGTGCCAGCAGCGTAGAACTAGCGGCCTCTGGCGAGCAGTACTTC.

The chain has TRBV30 and TRBJ2-3; a weak D match, TRBD1 (6 bases). V was pared by 0 bases and J by 6 bases, with 7 bases between. Germline CDR1 is GTSNPN and CDR2 is SVGIG (reference sequence). The CDR3 runs to 12 residues. CDR3 DNA sequence: TGTGCCTGGAGTGTACAGGGTGATACGCAGTATTTT. Residues: CAWSVQGDTQYF.

The V call is TRBV27, the J call TRBJ2-3, with TRBD2 matching over 9 bases. Looked up from germline, CDR1 is MNHEY and CDR2 is SMNVEV (reference sequence). V lost 4 bases to trimming and J lost 4 bases; unmatched junction nucleotides: 18. This CDR3 comprises 19 residues. The CDR3 DNA sequence: TGTGCCAGCAGTTCCAAAAGTCGACGACTAGCGGAGTCGCCAGATACGCAGTATTTT. Protein sequence: CASSSKSRRLAESPDTQYF.

The chain combines TRBV20-1 with TRBJ2-7; D gene uncertain. V was pared by 6 bases and J by 0 bases, with 6 bases between. In germline, CDR1 is DFQATT, CDR2 SNEGSKA (reference sequence). The CDR3 is 11 amino acids. In DNA form, the CDR3 reads TGCAGTGCCAGGCGCTCCTACGAGCAGTACTTC. Encoded protein: CSARRSYEQYF.

The rearrangement joins TRBV5-1 to TRBJ1-1; D is possibly TRBD1 (5 bases). CDR3 size: 13 residues. Germline CDR1 is SGHRS and CDR2 is YFSETQ. The V end lost 2 bases, the J end lost 3 bases, and 8 bases lay between the germline ends. The CDR3 DNA reads as TGCGCCAGCAGCTTCAGGGTTGACACTGAAGCTTTCTTT. It is translated as CASSFRVDTEAFF. The variable domain in full, completed from reference TRBV5-1 and TRBJ1-1, reads KAGVTQTPRYLIKTRGQQVTLSCSPISGHRSVSWYQQTPGQGLQFLFEYFSETQRNKGNFPGRFSGRQFSNSRSEMNVSTLELGDSALYLCASSFRVDTEAFFGQGTRLTVV.

This clone appeared a few times. The chain carries TRBV4-2 and TRBJ2-7, with 10 bases fitting TRBD2. Per germline, CDR1 LGHNA and CDR2 YNFKEQ. The CDR3 runs 16 residues. V dropped 0 bases and J dropped 4; count of bases not matched to a gene: 6. Here the CDR3 reads CASSQDLAGARYEQYF. The CDR3, as DNA: TGTGCCAGCAGCCAAGATCTAGCGGGAGCGAGGTACGAGCAGTACTTC.

The chain employs TRBV27 and TRBJ1-1; 8 bases align to TRBD1. The CDR3 runs to 14 residues. The trim removed 3 bases at V and 3 bases at J, leaving 3 bases unmatched. Germline V gene lookup returns CDR1 MNHEY and CDR2 SMNVEV (reference sequence). The CDR3 nucleotides read TGTGCCAGCAGTTTGAACAGGGGGGACACTGAAGCTTTCTTT. It specifies CASSLNRGDTEAFF.

The chain links TRBV29-1 to TRBJ2-3, with a possible D match to TRBD2 (6 bases). The CDR3 has 13 residues. Germline-derived CDR1 and CDR2 are SQVTM and ANQGSEA. The CDR3 coding sequence is TGCACAATATTGGGACTTTTTACAGATACGCAGTATTTT. This codes for CTILGLFTDTQYF.

The rearrangement uses TRBV3-1 (or the pseudogene TRBV3-2) and TRBJ1-6, with 12 positions matching TRBD1. There are 18 residues in the CDR3. Germline loops: CDR1 LGHDT, CDR2 YNNKEL (reference sequence). After removal of 4 bases from V and 5 bases from J, the junction contained 9 bases not matched to a gene. The CDR3 region is CASSRKGGQGAHNSPLHF. The DNA of the CDR3 is TGTGCCAGCAGCCGTAAGGGGGGACAGGGGGCTCATAATTCACCCCTCCACTTT.

This sequence joins TRBV10-3 and TRBJ1-5; D is uncertain. V was clipped by 4 bases and J by 5 bases, with 9 bases between them. CDR1 and CDR2 from the germline V gene are ENHRY and SYGVKD. This CDR3 has 13 residues. The CDR3 DNA reads TGTGCCATCAGTGCCAGGTTAGATCAGCCCCAGCATTTT. Protein product: CAISARLDQPQHF.

The chain combines TRBV5-4 with TRBJ1-2; possible D gene TRBD1, 6 bases. CDR1 and CDR2 (germline): SGHNT, YYREEE (reference sequence). The CDR3 runs 16 residues. V lost 2 bases and J 7 bases, leaving 21 bases between the germline ends. The DNA of the CDR3 is TGTGCCAGCAGCTTTGGACAGTATCGAGACGCTAGTGGCTACACCTTC. It translates to CASSFGQYRDASGYTF.

This chain joins TRBV24-1 and TRBJ2-1, with 12 nucleotides matching TRBD2. The CDR3 runs to 16 residues. V dropped 2 bases and J dropped 5; count of bases not matched to a gene: 3. The germline gives CDR1 KGHDR, CDR2 SFDVKD. The CDR3 sequence: CATSDSSGGAHNEQFF. Here the CDR3 DNA reads TGTGCCACCAGTGATTCTAGCGGGGGGGCCCACAATGAGCAGTTCTTC.

This clone was picked up a small number of times. This rearrangement joins TRBV19 to TRBJ1-5; 9 bases align to TRBD1. V trimming: 8 bases; J trimming: 7 bases; junction bases outside the gene matches: 9. CDR3 size: 14 residues. Germline assignment: CDR1 LNHDA and CDR2 SQIVND (reference sequence). CDR3 in DNA: TGTGCCAGTGGGACAGGGCTATTAGGCCAGCCCCAGCATTTT. Encoded protein: CASGTGLLGQPQHF.

J is TRBJ2-5 and V is TRBV5-1; D unresolved. The germline V gene encodes CDR1 SGHRS and CDR2 YFSETQ. Trimming removed 0 bases at V and 3 bases at J, with 9 bases between. CDR3 length: 14 amino acids. In DNA, the CDR3 is TGCGCCAGCAGCTTGGAAGGTCGGAAAGAGACCCAGTACTTC. Translation gives CASSLEGRKETQYF.

V gene TRBV10-3 combines with J gene TRBJ1-2; the D gene is possibly TRBD1 (6 bases). The V and J ends lost 6 bases and 4 bases respectively, with 21 bases between them. The CDR3 sequence is 16 residues long. The germline V gene encodes CDR1 ENHRY and CDR2 SYGVKD. In DNA form, the CDR3 reads TGTGCCATCAGCCCCCGGGACAACTACACTTTCTATGGCTACACCTTC. Amino acid sequence: CAISPRDNYTFYGYTF.